This T cell receptor (beta chain) came from a study of regulatory T cells in long-lasting Graves disease. To make TCR beta libraries, researchers used iRepertoire HTBI primers and Arm-PCR of CDR3 regions. TCRdb re-called the multiplex PCR reads through MiXCR, storing one row per CDR3 protein. In the table there are 400,000 to 500,000 distinct CDR3 sequences, less than 20% of which are singletons. Stated time point: newly diagnosed GD, antithyroid drugs for less than 3 months. Researchers made the TCR library from RNA that was extracted from PBMCs. This clonotype was observed a few times. The CDR3 sequence is 12 residues long. The V and J ends lost 3 bases and 9 bases respectively, with 9 bases between them. Per the germline V gene, CDR1 is SGHDN and CDR2 is FVKESK. The same data also went into a second study, on T cells in Graves' hyperthyroidism and ophthalmopathy.

The chain employs TRBV14 and TRBJ2-1; D gene ambiguous. The clonotype comes from a young woman with Graves disease. Material: peripheral blood mononuclear cells (PBMCs), obtained at new diagnosis, from a patient treated with antithyroid drugs. CDR3: CASSHSYVEQFF. The CDR3 region has the DNA TGTGCCAGCAGCCATTCTTACGTTGAGCAGTTCTTC. Using reference TRBV14 and TRBJ2-1 for the parts outside the CDR3, the full variable domain is EAGVTQFPSHSVIEKGQTVTLRCDPISGHDNLYWYRRVMGKEIKFLLHFVKESKQDESGMPNNRFLAERTGGTYSTLKVQPAELEDSGVYFCASSHSYVEQFFGPGTRLTVL.